The 21 T cell receptor beta chains in this list originate from one sample, sequenced in a study of T-cell reconstitution after alpha-beta-depleted transplantation in children. Unique molecular identifiers were incorporated during preparation of the TCRbeta library. One entry per CDR3 protein results from TCRdb running MiXCR on the PCR reads. The table has fewer than 350,000 distinct CDR3 sequences, 10% seen once; the top ten hold 7.5%. The specimen was PBMCs, collected before TCRalphabeta/CD19-depleted stem cell transplant. These TCRs come from a boy younger than two with acute myeloid leukemia, due to receive a stem cell transplant.

This clonotype was seen only a few times. The gene calls are TRBV28 and TRBJ2-7; 16 bases fit TRBD2. Germline trimming cut 3 bases from V and 2 bases from J; bases unmatched to any gene: 19. This CDR3 is 22 amino acids long. Germline V lookup: CDR1 MDHEN, CDR2 SYDVKM. The CDR3 reads CASSFTGLWTGTSGRAAYEQYF. Written as DNA, the CDR3 is TGTGCCAGCAGTTTTACAGGCCTTTGGACCGGGACTAGCGGGAGGGCCGCCTACGAGCAGTACTTC. Supplemented by reference TRBV28 and TRBJ2-7, the full variable domain reads DVKVTQSSRYLVKRTGEKVFLECVQDMDHENMFWYRQDPGLGLRLIYFSYDVKMKEKGDIPEGYSVSREKKERFSLILESASTNQTSMYLCASSFTGLWTGTSGRAAYEQYFGPGTRLTVT.

This clonotype was observed a few times. One end of the junction varies from germline; a read error may be responsible. The chain couples TRBV12-3 or TRBV12-4 to TRBJ2-2; maybe TRBD1 (5 bases). The length of the CDR3 is 15 residues. The CDR3 coding sequence is TGTGCCAGCAGTCCGACAGACTCGAACTCCGGGGAGCTGTTTTTT. Amino acids: CASSPTDSNSGELFF.

This clonotype was recorded at least ten times. The chain combines TRBV7-2 with TRBJ2-4; TRBD1 aligns across 7 bases. Germline CDR1 reads SGHTA; CDR2 reads FQGNSA. The CDR3 loop spans 13 amino acids. V was clipped by 4 bases and J by 6 bases; unmatched bases: 3. CDR3 sequence: CASSYNRGNIQYF. CDR3 DNA: TGTGCCAGCAGCTACAACAGGGGAAACATTCAGTACTTC.

V and J are TRBV12-3 or TRBV12-4 and TRBJ1-3; the D is unclear. The CDR3 has 16 residues. Between the trimmed V and J ends, which lost 8 bases and 0 bases, there was a span of 17 bases. The CDR3 DNA reads TGTGCCAGCTCCCGAGGGCGTGCATCCTCTGGAAACACCATATATTTT. Translating it yields CASSRGRASSGNTIYF.

Many counts were recorded for this clonotype. The CDR3: CASSLSPQETQYF. CDR3 nucleotides: TGTGCCAGCAGTTTATCACCCCAAGAGACCCAGTACTTC. J is TRBJ2-5 and V is TRBV27; no clear D. The CDR3 has 13 amino acids. Germline values: CDR1 MNHEY, CDR2 SMNVEV (reference sequence). The V end was cut by 0 bases, the J end by 1 base, with 3 bases between.

This clonotype was seen repeatedly, ten times or more. The V and J genes are TRBV24-1 and TRBJ2-5, with D hard to call. The CDR3 is made up of 13 amino acids. CDR1 is KGHDR, CDR2 SFDVKD, per germline. V lost 5 bases, J lost 0 bases, and 6 bases lay in between. CDR3 coding DNA: TGTGCCACCAGTGCTACGTACCAAGAGACCCAGTACTTC. Its translation is CATSATYQETQYF.

At least ten counts were recorded for this clonotype. This chain links TRBV5-1 with TRBJ1-1; D unclear. Trimming removed 5 bases at V and 1 base at J, with 9 bases between. Looked up from germline, CDR1 is SGHRS and CDR2 is YFSETQ. The CDR3 runs to 13 residues. The chain's CDR3 is CASRGSPNTEAFF. The CDR3, as DNA: TGCGCCAGCAGAGGCAGCCCGAACACTGAAGCTTTCTTT.

This clonotype came up many times. The gene calls are TRBV12-3 or TRBV12-4 and TRBJ2-1; D is unresolved. The CDR3 has 12 residues. Deletions cut 8 bases from V and 4 bases from J, with 9 bases between. The CDR3 protein is CASRPSYNEQFF. As DNA, the CDR3 is TGTGCCAGCCGTCCTAGTTACAATGAGCAGTTCTTC.

Many counts were recorded for this clonotype. V gene TRBV6-5 combines with J gene TRBJ2-4, with a weak D call TRBD1 (6 bases). V was pared by 0 bases and J by 0 bases, with 12 bases between. This CDR3 comprises 17 residues. The germline V gene has CDR1 MNHEY and CDR2 SVGAGI. The CDR3: CASSYSRQGPAKNIQYF. The CDR3 coding sequence is TGTGCCAGCAGTTACTCACGGCAGGGGCCAGCCAAAAACATTCAGTACTTC.

In this sample, this clonotype turned up a few times. The rearrangement links TRBV4-2 to TRBJ2-2; TRBD2 might be the D (6 bases). There are 17 residues in the CDR3. Germline CDR1 is LGHNA and CDR2 is YNFKEQ. The V gene lost 0 bases and the J gene lost 7 bases, with 18 bases spanning the gap. CDR3 amino acids: CASSQDPGLPGGGELFF. The CDR3 DNA sequence: TGTGCCAGCAGCCAAGATCCGGGACTTCCAGGTGGCGGGGAGCTGTTTTTT.

This clonotype appeared many times. The gene calls are TRBV3-1 and TRBJ2-7, with TRBD1 matching 10 bases. V gave up 0 bases and J gave up 3 bases; unmatched junction bases: 2. This CDR3 region has 15 residues. CDR1 and CDR2 from the germline V gene are LGHDT and YNNKEL (reference sequence). The CDR3 is CASSQDWTGGYEQYF. As DNA, the CDR3 is TGTGCCAGCAGCCAAGACTGGACAGGGGGCTACGAGCAGTACTTC.

This clonotype was picked up a small number of times. This chain links TRBV11-2 with TRBJ2-5; no clear D gene. Per germline, CDR1 SGHAT and CDR2 FQNNGV. Trimming left V 5 bases short and J 7 bases short, with 14 bases between. This CDR3 spans 13 amino acids. For the CDR3, the DNA is TGTGCCAGCAGCCCCGCCAGCCCAGGGACCCAGTACTTC. It encodes CASSPASPGTQYF.

This clonotype showed up many times. The chain links TRBV3-1 to TRBJ2-7, with D unresolved. Germline-derived CDR1 and CDR2 are LGHDT and YNNKEL (reference sequence). CDR3 length: 13 residues. Trimming shortened V by 1 base and J by 4 bases, and 8 bases separated the two germline ends. Here the CDR3 DNA reads TGTGCCAGCAGCCAAGGGCAGAGGTACGAGCAGTACTTC. Its protein product is CASSQGQRYEQYF.

This clonotype was seen only a few times. V gene TRBV20-1 combines with J gene TRBJ2-5; D is perhaps TRBD2 (7 bases). Germline CDR1 is DFQATT and CDR2 is SNEGSKA (reference sequence). This CDR3 has 14 residues. Deletions cut 0 bases from V and 4 bases from J, with 12 bases between. The CDR3 loop is CSARDGRGGETQYF. The CDR3 region has the DNA TGCAGTGCTAGAGATGGTAGGGGGGGAGAGACCCAGTACTTC.

This clonotype was observed many times. The chain recombines TRBV20-1 with TRBJ2-7, with 8 positions matching TRBD2. The V gene's germline CDR1 is DFQATT and CDR2 SNEGSKA (reference sequence). V lost 2 bases, J lost 7 bases, and 10 bases stayed unmatched. The length of the CDR3 is 14 residues. CDR3 coding DNA: TGCAGTGCTAGACTGCTAGCGGGCCCAGGGGAGCAGTACTTC. This sequence encodes CSARLLAGPGEQYF.

There are many counts of this clonotype. CDR3 sequence reads: CASSLFQGSQGQVVQYF. The CDR3 DNA reads as TGTGCCAGCAGTTTATTCCAGGGGTCTCAGGGCCAGGTCGTTCAGTACTTC. This chain joins TRBV28 and TRBJ2-4, with D tentatively TRBD1 (6 bases). Trimming took 1 base from V and 11 from J, leaving 24 bases between them. CDR1 is MDHEN, CDR2 SYDVKM, per germline. The CDR3 has 17 amino acids.

This clonotype was found many times. The chain couples TRBV4-1 to TRBJ2-7; D uncertain. The germline gives CDR1 MGHRA, CDR2 YSYEKL. The CDR3 totals 18 residues. Trimming cost V 2 bases and J 2 bases, with 22 bases left between them. The CDR3 nucleotides are TGCGCCAGCAGCCAATCTTACTCCGGGTCCGAACTTCCCTACGAGCAGTACTTC. As protein: CASSQSYSGSELPYEQYF.

This clonotype was seen a few times. The chain is built from TRBV28 and TRBJ2-5; 9 positions match TRBD2. CDR1 and CDR2 from the germline V gene are MDHEN and SYDVKM. Trimming removed 6 bases from V and 5 bases from J; junction bases left unmatched: 13. The CDR3 contains 16 residues. The CDR3 loop is CASSPLGGRAEETQYF. The CDR3 region has the DNA TGTGCCAGCAGCCCCCTAGGCGGGAGGGCCGAGGAGACCCAGTACTTC.

This clonotype was observed at least ten times. The genes are TRBV4-1 and TRBJ2-1; 9 nucleotides match TRBD2. This CDR3 comprises 19 residues. Trimming took 0 bases from V and 0 from J; bases not matched to a gene: 9. Germline V gene lookup returns CDR1 MGHRA and CDR2 YSYEKL. This CDR3 is CASSQEELAGLSSYNEQFF. For the CDR3, the DNA is TGCGCCAGCAGCCAAGAAGAACTAGCGGGTTTAAGCTCCTACAATGAGCAGTTCTTC.

There are many counts of this clonotype. CDR3 amino acids: CASSLPSGRWGEQFF. The DNA for the CDR3 is TGTGCCAGCAGTTTACCTAGCGGGAGGTGGGGTGAGCAGTTCTTC. J is TRBJ2-1 and V is TRBV27, with 11 bases aligning to TRBD2. CDR3 length: 15 residues. Germline V gives CDR1 MNHEY, CDR2 SMNVEV (reference sequence). The V segment lost 2 bases and the J segment 9 bases; nucleotides outside the gene matches: 6.

In its sample, this clonotype was seen a few times. The chain links TRBV6-5 to TRBJ2-7; TRBD2 matches 7 bases. Unmatched junction bases numbered 15, after V lost 2 bases and J lost 5 bases. Germline loops: CDR1 MNHEY, CDR2 SVGAGI. The CDR3 has 17 residues. The CDR3 region has the DNA TGTGCCAGCAGTTACGGGGGGGGACGGGTCAGAAGCGACGAGCAGTACTTC. Amino acid sequence: CASSYGGGRVRSDEQYF.